This TCR beta chain was captured by sequencing in a study of graft-versus-host responses after intestinal transplantation. Study details: Transplants given to recipients were multivisceral, liver-intestinal, or isolated intestinal. Every transplant recipient was induced with anti-thymocyte globulin, then maintained on tacrolimus and steroids for two to four years. General study points: The marrow of recipients harbored GvH clones, and ileum or blood showed some of them first. Allografts from individuals with graft-donor T cell macrochimerism displayed high graft-versus-host to host-versus-graft clonal ratios.

Trimming pared 7 bases from V and 4 bases from J, leaving 23 bases between. The CDR3 runs to 16 residues. CDR1 and CDR2 (germline): WNHNN, SYGVQD (reference sequence). Concerning this clone: Antigen: not known.

Clones were sequenced by immunoSEQ multiplex PCR, and TCRdb holds only the in-frame ones, with some missing. The table lists around 50,000 clones, approximately 90% of them singletons. This specimen consisted of PBMCs, obtained 26 days after transplant. The chain links TRBV10-1 to TRBJ2-7, with a weak D call TRBD1 (7 bases). The receptor comes from a human patient who received an intestinal transplant, so some T cells may come from the graft donor. CDR3 protein: CASNRATGAGFYEQYF. CDR3 DNA sequence: TGCGCCAGCAATAGGGCAACAGGGGCGGGATTTTACGAGCAGTACTTC.